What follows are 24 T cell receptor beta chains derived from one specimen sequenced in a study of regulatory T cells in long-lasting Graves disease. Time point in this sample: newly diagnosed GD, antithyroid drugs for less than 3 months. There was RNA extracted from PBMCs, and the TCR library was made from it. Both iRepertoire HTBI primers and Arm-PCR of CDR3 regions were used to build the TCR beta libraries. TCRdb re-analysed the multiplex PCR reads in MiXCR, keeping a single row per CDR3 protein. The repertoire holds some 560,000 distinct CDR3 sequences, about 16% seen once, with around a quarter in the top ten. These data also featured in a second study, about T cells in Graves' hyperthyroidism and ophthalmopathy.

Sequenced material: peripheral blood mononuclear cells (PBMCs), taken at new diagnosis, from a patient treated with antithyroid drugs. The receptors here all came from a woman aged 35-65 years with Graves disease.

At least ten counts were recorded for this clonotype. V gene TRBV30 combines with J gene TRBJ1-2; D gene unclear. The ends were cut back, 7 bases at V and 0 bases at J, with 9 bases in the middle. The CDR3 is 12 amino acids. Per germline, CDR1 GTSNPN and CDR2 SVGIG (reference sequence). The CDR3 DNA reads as TGTGCCTTAAATGCAGCTAACTATGGCTACACCTTC. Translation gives CALNAANYGYTF.

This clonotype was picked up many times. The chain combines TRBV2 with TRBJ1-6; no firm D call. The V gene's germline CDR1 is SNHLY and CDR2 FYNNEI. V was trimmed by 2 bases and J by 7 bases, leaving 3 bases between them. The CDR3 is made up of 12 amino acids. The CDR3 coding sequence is TGTGCCAGCAGTGAATGGAATTCACCCCTCCACTTT. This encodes CASSEWNSPLHF.

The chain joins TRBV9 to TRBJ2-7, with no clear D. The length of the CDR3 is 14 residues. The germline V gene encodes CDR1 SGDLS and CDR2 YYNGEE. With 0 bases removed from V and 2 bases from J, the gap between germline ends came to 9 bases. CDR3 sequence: CASSVGGSTYEQYF. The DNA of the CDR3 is TGTGCCAGCAGCGTAGGTGGCAGCACCTACGAGCAGTACTTC.

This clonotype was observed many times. CDR3: CASSPGQGEKLFF. The CDR3 DNA sequence: TGTGCCAGCAGTCCCGGACAGGGTGAAAAACTGTTTTTT. The J gene is TRBJ1-4, the V gene TRBV12-3 or TRBV12-4, with 8 bases matching TRBD1. CDR3 size: 13 residues. The J segment lost 7 bases and the V segment lost 5 bases, leaving 3 bases of the junction unmatched.

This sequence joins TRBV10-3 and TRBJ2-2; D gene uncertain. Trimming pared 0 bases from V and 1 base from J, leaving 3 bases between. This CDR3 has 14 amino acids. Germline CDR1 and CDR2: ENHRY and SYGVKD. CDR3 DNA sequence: TGTGCCATCAGTGAGTCGATGAACACCGGGGAGCTGTTTTTT. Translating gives CAISESMNTGELFF.

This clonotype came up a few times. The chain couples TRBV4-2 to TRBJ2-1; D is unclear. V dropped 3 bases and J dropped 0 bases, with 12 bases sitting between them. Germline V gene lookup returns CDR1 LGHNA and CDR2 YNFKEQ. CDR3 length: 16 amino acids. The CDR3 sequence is CASSHLDWSSYNEQFF. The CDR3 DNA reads TGTGCCAGCAGCCACCTAGACTGGAGCTCCTACAATGAGCAGTTCTTC.

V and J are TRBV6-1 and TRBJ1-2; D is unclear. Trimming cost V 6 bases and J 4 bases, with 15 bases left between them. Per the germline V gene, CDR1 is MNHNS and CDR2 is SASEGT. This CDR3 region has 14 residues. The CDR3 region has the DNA TGTGCCAGCAGACCGGCGTATCTGCTCTATGGCTACACCTTC. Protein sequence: CASRPAYLLYGYTF.

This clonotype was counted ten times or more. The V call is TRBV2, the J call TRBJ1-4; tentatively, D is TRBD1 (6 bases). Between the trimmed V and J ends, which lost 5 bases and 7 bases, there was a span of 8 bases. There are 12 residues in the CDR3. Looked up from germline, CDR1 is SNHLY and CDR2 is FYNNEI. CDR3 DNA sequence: TGTGCCAGCAGTACCAGGGGTGAAAAACTGTTTTTT. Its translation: CASSTRGEKLFF.

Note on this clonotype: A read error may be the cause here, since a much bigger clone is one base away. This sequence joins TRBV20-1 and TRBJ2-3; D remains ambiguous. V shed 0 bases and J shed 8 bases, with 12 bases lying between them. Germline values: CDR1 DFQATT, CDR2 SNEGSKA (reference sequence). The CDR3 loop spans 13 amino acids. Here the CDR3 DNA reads TGCAGTGCTAGAGATTTAGGCGGCGCTACGCAGTATTTT. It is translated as CSARDLGGATQYF.

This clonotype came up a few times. The DNA of the CDR3 is TGTGCCAGCAGCTTGGTAACAGGCCAAGTCAAAAACATTCAGTACTTC. This gives the protein CASSLVTGQVKNIQYF. The gene calls are TRBV5-8 and TRBJ2-4, with D possibly TRBD1 on 5 matching bases. Deletions cut 0 bases from V and 3 bases from J, with 13 bases between. CDR1 is SGHTS and CDR2 is YDEGEE in the germline V gene. The CDR3 runs 16 residues.

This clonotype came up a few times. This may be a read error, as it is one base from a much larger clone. The CDR3 sequence: CAIGEGGTGKETQYF. The CDR3 DNA follows: TGTGCCATCGGTGAGGGAGGGACAGGGAAAGAGACCCAGTACTTC. The V call is TRBV10-3, the J call TRBJ2-5; TRBD1 matches 9 bases. This CDR3 has 15 amino acids. Germline assignment: CDR1 ENHRY and CDR2 SYGVKD.

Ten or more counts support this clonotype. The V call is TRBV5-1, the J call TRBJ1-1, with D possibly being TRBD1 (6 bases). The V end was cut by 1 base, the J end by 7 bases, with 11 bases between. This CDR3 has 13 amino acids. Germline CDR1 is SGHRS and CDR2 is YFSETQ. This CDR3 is CASSLRRGGEAFF. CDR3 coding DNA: TGCGCCAGCAGCTTGCGCAGGGGCGGTGAAGCTTTCTTT.

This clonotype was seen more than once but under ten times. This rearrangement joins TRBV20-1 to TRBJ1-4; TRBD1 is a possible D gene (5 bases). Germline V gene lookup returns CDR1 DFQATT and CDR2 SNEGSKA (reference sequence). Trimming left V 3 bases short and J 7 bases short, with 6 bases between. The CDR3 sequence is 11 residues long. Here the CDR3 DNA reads TGCAGTGCTAGTAGGGGTGAAAAACTGTTTTTT. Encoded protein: CSASRGEKLFF.

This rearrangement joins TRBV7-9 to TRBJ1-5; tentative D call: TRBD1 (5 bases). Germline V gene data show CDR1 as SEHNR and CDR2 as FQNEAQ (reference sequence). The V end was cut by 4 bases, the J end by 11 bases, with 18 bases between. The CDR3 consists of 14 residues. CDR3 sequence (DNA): TGTGCCAGCAGCTCCTCTGGGGCTGCGAGGTCCCAGCATTTT. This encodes CASSSSGAARSQHF. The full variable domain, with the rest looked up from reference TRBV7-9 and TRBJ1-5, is DTGVSQNPRHKITKRGQNVTFRCDPISEHNRLYWYRQTLGQGPEFLTYFQNEAQLEKSRLLSDRFSAERPKGSFSTLEIQRTEQGDSAMYLCASSSSGAARSQHFGDGTRLSIL.

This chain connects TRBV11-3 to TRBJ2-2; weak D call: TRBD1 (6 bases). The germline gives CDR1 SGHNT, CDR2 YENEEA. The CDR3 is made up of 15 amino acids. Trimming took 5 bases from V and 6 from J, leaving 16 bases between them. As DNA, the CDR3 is TGTGCCAGCAGCCCAGGGGACGGCTGGCCCGGGGAGCTGTTTTTT. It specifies CASSPGDGWPGELFF.

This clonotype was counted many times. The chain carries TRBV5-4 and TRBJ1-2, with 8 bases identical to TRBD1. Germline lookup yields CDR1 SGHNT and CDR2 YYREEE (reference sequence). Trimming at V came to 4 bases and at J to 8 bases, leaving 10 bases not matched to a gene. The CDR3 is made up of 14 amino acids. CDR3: CASSPDRGVNGYTF. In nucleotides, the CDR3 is TGTGCCAGCAGCCCCGACAGGGGAGTGAACGGCTACACCTTC.

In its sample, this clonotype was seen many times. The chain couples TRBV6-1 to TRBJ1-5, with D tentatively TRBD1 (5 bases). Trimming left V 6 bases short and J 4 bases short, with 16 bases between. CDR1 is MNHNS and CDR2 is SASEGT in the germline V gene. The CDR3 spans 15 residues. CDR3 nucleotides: TGTGCCAGCAGGCCCGGGGGAACGGAAAATCAGCCCCAGCATTTT. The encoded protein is CASRPGGTENQPQHF.

CDR3 DNA: TGTGCCAGCTCACCCAATCTGGGACAGGGGGCCGGAAACACCATATATTTT. It translates to CASSPNLGQGAGNTIYF. The chain joins TRBV18 to TRBJ1-3; TRBD1 aligns across 12 bases. The length of the CDR3 is 17 residues. Trimming took 3 bases from V and 4 from J; bases not matched to a gene: 7. Germline assignment: CDR1 KGHSH and CDR2 LQKENI.

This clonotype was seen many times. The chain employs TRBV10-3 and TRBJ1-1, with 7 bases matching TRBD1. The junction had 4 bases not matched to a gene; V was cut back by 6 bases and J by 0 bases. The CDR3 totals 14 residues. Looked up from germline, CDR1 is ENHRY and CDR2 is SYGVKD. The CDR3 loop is CAIRGTVMNTEAFF. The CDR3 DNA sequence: TGTGCCATCAGGGGGACAGTGATGAACACTGAAGCTTTCTTT.

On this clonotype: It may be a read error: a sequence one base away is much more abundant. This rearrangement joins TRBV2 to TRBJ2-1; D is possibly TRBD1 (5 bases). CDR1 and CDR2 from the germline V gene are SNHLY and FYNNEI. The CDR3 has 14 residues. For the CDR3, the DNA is TGTGCCAGCGGTGAAACTATCCAGGGATTGGCCCAGTTCTTC. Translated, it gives CASGETIQGLAQFF.

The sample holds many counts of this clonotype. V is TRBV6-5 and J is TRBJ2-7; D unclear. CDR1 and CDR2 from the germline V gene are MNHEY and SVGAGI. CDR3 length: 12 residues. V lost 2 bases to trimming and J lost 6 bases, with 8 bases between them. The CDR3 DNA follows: TGTGCCAGCAGTTACAGGGAAGGCGAGCAGTACTTC. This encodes CASSYREGEQYF.

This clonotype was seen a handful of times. In nucleotides, the CDR3 is TGTGCCAGCAGTGAAGGTCAGGACTATGGCTACACCTTC. Amino acids: CASSEGQDYGYTF. The V gene is TRBV2, the J gene TRBJ1-2, with no clear D. The V and J ends lost 1 base and 3 bases respectively, with 6 bases between them. The germline V gene has CDR1 SNHLY and CDR2 FYNNEI. CDR3 length equals 13 residues.

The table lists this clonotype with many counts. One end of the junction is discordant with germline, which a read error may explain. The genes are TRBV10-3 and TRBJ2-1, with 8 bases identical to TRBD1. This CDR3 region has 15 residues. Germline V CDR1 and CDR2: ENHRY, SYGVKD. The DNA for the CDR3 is TGTGCCATGAGTGATGAGGACAGGGTATGGGGGATAAAGTTCTTC. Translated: CAMSDEDRVWGIKFF.

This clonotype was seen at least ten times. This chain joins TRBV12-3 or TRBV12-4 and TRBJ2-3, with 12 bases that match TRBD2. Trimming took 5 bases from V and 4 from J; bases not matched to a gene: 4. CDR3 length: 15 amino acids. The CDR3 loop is CASSQLAGGADTQYF. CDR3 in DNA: TGTGCCAGCAGTCAACTAGCGGGGGGCGCAGATACGCAGTATTTT.